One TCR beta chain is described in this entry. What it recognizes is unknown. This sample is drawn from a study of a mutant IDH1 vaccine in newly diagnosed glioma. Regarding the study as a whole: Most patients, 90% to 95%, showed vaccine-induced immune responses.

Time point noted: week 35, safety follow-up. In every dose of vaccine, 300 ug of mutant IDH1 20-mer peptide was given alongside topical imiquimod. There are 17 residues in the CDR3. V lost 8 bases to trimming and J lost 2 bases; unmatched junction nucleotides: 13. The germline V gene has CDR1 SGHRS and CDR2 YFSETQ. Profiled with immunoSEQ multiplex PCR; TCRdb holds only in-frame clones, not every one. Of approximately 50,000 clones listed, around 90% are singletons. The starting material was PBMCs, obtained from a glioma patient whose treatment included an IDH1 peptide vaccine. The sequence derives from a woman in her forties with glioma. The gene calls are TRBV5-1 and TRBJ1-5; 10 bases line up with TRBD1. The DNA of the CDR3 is TGCGCCAGTTCACCGGGACAGGGGACGAATGGCAATCAGCCCCAGCATTTT. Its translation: CASSPGQGTNGNQPQHF.